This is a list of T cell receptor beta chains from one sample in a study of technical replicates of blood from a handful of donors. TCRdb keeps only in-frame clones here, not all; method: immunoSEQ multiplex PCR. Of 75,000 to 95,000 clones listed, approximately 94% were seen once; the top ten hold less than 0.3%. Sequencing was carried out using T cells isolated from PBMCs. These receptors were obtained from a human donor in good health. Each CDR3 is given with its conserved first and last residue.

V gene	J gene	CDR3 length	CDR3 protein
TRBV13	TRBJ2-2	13	CASSFGYTGELFF
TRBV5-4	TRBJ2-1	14	CASSLVPGEGEQFF
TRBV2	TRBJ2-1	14	CASTGQGALYEQFF
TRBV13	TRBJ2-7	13	CASSPPTDYEQYF
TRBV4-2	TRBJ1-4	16	CASSQGEGLRLEKLFF
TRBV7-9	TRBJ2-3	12	CASSSRWDTQYF
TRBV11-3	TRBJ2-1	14	CASSLSGSYNEQFF
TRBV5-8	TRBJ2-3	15	CASSSGLAGDDTQYF
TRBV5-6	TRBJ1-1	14	CASSIGQRNTEAFF
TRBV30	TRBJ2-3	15	CAWSEGSGGPDTQYF
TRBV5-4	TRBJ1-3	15	CASSLGGNSGNTIYF
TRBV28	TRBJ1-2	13	CASSLMGAGGYTF